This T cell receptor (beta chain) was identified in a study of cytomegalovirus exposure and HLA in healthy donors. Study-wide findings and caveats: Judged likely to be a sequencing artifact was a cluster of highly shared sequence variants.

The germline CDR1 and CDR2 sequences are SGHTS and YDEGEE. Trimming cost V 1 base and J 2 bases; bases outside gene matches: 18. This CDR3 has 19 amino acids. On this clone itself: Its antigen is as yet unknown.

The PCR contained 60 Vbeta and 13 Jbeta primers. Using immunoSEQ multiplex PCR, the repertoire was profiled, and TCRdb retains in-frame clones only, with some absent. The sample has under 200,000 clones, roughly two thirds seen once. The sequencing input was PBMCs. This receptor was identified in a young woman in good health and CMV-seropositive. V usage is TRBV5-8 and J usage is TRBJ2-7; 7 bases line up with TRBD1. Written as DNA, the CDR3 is TGTGCCAGCAGCTTGCCACCCTTCCTGGACAGGACCCAAACCTACGAGCAGTACTTC. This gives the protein CASSLPPFLDRTQTYEQYF.